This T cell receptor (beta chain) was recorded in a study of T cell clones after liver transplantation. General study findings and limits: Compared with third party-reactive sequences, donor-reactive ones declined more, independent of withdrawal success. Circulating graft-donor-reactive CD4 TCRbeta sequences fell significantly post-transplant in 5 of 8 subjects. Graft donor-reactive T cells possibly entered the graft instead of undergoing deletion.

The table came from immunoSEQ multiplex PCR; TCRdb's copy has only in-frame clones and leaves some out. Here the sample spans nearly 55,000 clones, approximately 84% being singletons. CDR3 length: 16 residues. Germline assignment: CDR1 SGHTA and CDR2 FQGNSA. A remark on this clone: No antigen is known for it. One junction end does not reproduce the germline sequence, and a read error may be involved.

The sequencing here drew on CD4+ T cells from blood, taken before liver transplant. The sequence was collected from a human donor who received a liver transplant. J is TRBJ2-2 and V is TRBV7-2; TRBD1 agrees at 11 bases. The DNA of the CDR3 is TGTGCCAGCAGTTTAGATGGACAGGGGGCGTTCGGGGAGCTGTTTTTT. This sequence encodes CASSLDGQGAFGELFF. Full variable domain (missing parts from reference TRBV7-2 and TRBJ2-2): GAGVSQSPSNKVTEKGKDVELRCDPISGHTALYWYRQSLGQGLEFLIYFQGNSAPDKSGLPSDRFSAERTGGSVSTLTIQRTQQEDSAVYLCASSLDGQGAFGELFFGEGSRLTVL.